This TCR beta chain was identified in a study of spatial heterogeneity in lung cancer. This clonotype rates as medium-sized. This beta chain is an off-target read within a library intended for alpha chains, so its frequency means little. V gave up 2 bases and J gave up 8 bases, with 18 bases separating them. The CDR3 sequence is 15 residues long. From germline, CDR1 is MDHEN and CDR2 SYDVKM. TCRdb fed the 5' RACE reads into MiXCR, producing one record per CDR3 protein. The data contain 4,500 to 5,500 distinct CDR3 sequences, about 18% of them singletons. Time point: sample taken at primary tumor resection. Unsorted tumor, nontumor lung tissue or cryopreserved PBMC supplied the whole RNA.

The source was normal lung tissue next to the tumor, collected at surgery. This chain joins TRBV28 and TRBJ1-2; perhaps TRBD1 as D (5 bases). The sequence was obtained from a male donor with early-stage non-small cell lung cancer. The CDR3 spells CASSLKGAGFVGYTF. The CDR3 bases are TGTGCCAGCAGTTTAAAAGGGGCAGGGTTCGTCGGCTACACCTTC.